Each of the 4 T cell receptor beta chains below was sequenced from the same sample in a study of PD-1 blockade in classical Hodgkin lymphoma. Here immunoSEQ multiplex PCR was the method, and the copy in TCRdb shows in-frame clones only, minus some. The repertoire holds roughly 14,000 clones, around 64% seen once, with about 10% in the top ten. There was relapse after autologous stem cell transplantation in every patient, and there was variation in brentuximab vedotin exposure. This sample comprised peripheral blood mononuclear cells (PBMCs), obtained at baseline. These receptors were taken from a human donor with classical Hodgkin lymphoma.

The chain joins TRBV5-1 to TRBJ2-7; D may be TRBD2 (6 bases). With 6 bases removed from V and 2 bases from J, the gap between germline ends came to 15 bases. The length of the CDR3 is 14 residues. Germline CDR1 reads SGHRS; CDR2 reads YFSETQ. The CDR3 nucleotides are TGCGCCAGCACCTCCTCAGCGGGCGCCTACGAGCAGTACTTC. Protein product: CASTSSAGAYEQYF.

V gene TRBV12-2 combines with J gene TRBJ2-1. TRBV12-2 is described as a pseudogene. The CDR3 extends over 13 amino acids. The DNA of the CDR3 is TGTGCAAGTCGCTTATCTTACCTCGCCGAGCAGTTCTTC. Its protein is CASRLSYLAEQFF.

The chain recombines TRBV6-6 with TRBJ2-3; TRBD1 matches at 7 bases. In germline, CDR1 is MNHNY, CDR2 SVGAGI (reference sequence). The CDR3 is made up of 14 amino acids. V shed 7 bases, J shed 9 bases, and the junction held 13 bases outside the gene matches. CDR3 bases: TGTGCCAGCACTACCGTGGGACAGAAGGGGACGCAGTATTTT. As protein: CASTTVGQKGTQYF.

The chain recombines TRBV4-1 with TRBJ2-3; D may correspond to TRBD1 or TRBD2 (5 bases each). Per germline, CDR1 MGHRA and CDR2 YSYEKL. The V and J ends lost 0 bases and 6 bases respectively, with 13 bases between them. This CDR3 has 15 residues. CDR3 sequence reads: CASSQEEDKVDTQYF. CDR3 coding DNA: TGCGCCAGCAGCCAAGAGGAGGACAAAGTTGATACGCAGTATTTT.